These 9 T cell receptor beta chains originate from one sample sequenced in a study of long-term antiretroviral therapy in people with HIV. Survey-level immunoSEQ v3.0 assays were run. Profiled with immunoSEQ multiplex PCR; TCRdb holds only in-frame clones, not every one. Of about 31,000 clones in the sample, roughly 90% are singletons; the top ten hold 4% to 4.5%. The material was unsorted PBMCs, obtained 5.2 years after starting antiretroviral therapy. These receptors came from a woman between 35 and 50 years old with HIV.

The chain is built from TRBV7-2 and TRBJ1-6, with 7 bases aligning to TRBD1. Germline V gives CDR1 SGHTA, CDR2 FQGNSA. This CDR3 comprises 15 residues. After removal of 11 bases from V and 9 bases from J, the junction contained 16 bases not matched to a gene. The CDR3 protein is CASRGGGSIFSPLHF. DNA for the CDR3: TGTGCCTCCCGGGGAGGGGGCTCGATTTTTTCACCCCTCCACTTT.

This clone was observed a single time. This sequence joins TRBV5-3 and TRBJ1-2; the D gene is possibly TRBD1 (6 bases). TRBV5-3 is an ORF for which the function is uncertain. The V and J ends lost 4 bases and 4 bases respectively, with 20 bases between them. This CDR3 has 16 residues. For the CDR3, the DNA is TGTGCCAGAAGCCCTCTATCTTCACAGGGCCCCTATGGCTACACCTTC. Translation: CARSPLSSQGPYGYTF.

The rearrangement links TRBV6-5 to TRBJ1-3; 7 nucleotides match TRBD1. The CDR3 totals 16 residues. Germline trimming cut 0 bases from V and 3 bases from J; bases unmatched to any gene: 5. The V gene's germline CDR1 is MNHEY and CDR2 SVGAGI. CDR3 nucleotide sequence: TGTGCCAGCAGTTACTCGGGAACAGGGGTTGGAAACACCATATATTTT. This encodes CASSYSGTGVGNTIYF.

This clone is a singleton in its sample. This chain uses TRBV10-3 with TRBJ2-5; D not certain. Germline V gene sequence: CDR1 ENHRY, CDR2 SYGVKD. The CDR3 has 14 residues. Between the trimmed V and J ends, which lost 3 bases and 4 bases, there was a span of 12 bases. The CDR3 here is CAISDPSKTETQYF. The CDR3 DNA follows: TGTGCCATCAGTGACCCATCGAAGACAGAGACCCAGTACTTC.

V gene TRBV6-5 combines with J gene TRBJ2-5; D unresolved. Per the germline V gene, CDR1 is MNHEY and CDR2 is SVGAGI. The CDR3 sequence is 12 residues long. Trimming removed 7 bases from V and 6 bases from J, with 12 bases in between. CDR3 protein: CASTYFGKTQYF. CDR3 coding DNA: TGTGCCAGCACCTATTTTGGGAAGACCCAGTACTTC.

The J gene is TRBJ1-2, the V gene TRBV2; unclear D gene. Trimming pared 8 bases from V and 4 bases from J, leaving 14 bases between. Germline V lookup: CDR1 SNHLY, CDR2 FYNNEI. The length of the CDR3 is 13 residues. CDR3 loop: CASDPERGYGYTF. The CDR3 DNA reads TGTGCCAGCGACCCGGAAAGAGGCTATGGCTACACCTTC.

J is TRBJ2-7 and V is TRBV27; TRBD1 agrees at 12 bases. Germline values: CDR1 MNHEY, CDR2 SMNVEV (reference sequence). V was pared by 5 bases and J by 3 bases, with 17 bases of the junction left unmatched. The CDR3 has 19 residues. The CDR3 nucleotides read TGTGCCAGCAGTACATACACTACCCCCGGGACAGGGGGCATCTACGAGCAGTACTTC. Protein product: CASSTYTTPGTGGIYEQYF.

CDR3 nucleotides: TGCAGCGTCTTGGACACTCGAATTCTAAACTATGGCTACACCTTC. It codes for CSVLDTRILNYGYTF. This chain uses TRBV29-1 with TRBJ1-2; D may be TRBD1 (5 bases). The CDR3 runs 15 residues. From germline, CDR1 is SQVTM and CDR2 ANQGSEA. V lost 6 bases to trimming and J lost 2 bases, with 19 bases between them.

V usage is TRBV5-6 and J usage is TRBJ1-3, with a weak D call TRBD1 (5 bases). CDR1 is SGHDT and CDR2 is YYEEEE in the germline V gene. Trimming took 3 bases from V and 0 from J, leaving 19 bases between them. The CDR3 totals 18 residues. The CDR3 spells CASSSLQEKWSSGNTIYF. The CDR3 nucleotides read TGTGCCAGCAGCTCTTTACAGGAGAAATGGTCCTCTGGAAACACCATATATTTT.